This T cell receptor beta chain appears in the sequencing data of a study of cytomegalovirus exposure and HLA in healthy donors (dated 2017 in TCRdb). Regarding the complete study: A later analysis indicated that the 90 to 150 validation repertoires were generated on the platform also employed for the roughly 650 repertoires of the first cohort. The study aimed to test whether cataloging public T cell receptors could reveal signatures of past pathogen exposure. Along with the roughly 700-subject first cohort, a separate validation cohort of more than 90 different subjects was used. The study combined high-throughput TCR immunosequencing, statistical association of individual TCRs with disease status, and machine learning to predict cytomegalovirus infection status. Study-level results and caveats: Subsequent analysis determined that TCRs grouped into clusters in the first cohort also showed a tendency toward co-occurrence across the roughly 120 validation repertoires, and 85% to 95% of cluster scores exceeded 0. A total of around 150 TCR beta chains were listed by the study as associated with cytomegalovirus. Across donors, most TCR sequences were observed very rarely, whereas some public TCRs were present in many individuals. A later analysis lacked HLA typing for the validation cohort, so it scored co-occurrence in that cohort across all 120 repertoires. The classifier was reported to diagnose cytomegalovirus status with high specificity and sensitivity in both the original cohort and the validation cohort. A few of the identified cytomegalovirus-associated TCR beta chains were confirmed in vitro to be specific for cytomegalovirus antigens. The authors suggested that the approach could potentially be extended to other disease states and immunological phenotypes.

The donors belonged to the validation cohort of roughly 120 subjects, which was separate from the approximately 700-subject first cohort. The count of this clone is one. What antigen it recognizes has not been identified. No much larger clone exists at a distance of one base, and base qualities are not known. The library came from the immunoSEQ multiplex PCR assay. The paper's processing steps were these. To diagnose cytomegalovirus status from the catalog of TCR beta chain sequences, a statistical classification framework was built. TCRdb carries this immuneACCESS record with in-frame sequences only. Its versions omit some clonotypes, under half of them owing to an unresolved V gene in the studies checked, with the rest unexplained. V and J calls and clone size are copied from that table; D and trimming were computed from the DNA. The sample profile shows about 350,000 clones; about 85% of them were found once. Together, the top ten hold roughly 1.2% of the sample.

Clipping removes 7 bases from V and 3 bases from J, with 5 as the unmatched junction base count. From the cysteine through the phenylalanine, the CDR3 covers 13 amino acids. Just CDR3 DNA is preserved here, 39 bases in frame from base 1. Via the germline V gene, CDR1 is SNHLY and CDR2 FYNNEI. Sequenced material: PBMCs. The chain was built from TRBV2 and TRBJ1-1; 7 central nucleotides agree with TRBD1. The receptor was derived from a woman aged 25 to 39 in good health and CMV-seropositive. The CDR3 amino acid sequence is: CASKDRSYTEAFF. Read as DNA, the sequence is TGTGCCAGCAAGGACAGGTCTTACACTGAAGCTTTCTTT.